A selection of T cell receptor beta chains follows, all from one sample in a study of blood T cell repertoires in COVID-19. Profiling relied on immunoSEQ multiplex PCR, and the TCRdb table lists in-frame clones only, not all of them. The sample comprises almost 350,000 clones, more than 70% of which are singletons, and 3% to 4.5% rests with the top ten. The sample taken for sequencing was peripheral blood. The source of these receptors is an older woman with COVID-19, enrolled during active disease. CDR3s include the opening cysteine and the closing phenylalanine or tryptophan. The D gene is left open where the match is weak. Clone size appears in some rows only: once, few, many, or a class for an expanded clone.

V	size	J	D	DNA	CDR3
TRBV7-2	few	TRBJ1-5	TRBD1	TGTGCCAGCAGCTTGCGGCAACTGGGACAGGGGAGCAATCAGCCCCAGCATTTT	CASSLRQLGQGSNQPQHF
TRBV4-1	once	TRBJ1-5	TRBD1	TGCGCCAGCAGCCAAGGGGGGACAGGGGGCCAGCCCCAGCATTTT	CASSQGGTGGQPQHF
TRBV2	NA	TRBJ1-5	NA	TGTGCCAGCAGATCCTGGGGGGTGGGGGGACCCCAGCATTTT	CASRSWGVGGPQHF
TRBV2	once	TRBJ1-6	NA	TGTGCCAGCAGTGAACTCAGGGTTTCACCCCTCCACTTT	CASSELRVSPLHF
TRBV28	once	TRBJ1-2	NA	TGTGCCAGCACCTACCAAAAAAACTATGGCTACACCTTC	CASTYQKNYGYTF
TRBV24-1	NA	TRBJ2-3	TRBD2	TGTGCCACCAGTGACTCCCGGGGTTGGCGGGGGGAGTACGGAACAGATACGCAGTATTTT	CATSDSRGWRGEYGTDTQYF
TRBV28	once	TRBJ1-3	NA	TGTGCCAGCAGTCGACAGCACTTACGCATCTCTGGAAACACCATATATTTT	CASSRQHLRISGNTIYF
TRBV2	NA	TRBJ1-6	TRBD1	TGTGCCAGCAGTGATCAGGGGGCAGCCTATAATTCACCCCTCCACTTT	CASSDQGAAYNSPLHF
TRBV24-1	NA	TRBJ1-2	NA	TGTGCCACCACCCCCGTACTGAGCTATGGCTACACCTTC	CATTPVLSYGYTF
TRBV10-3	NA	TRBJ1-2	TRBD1	TGTGCCATCAGTGAACGGACAGGGCATAACTATGGCTACACCTTC	CAISERTGHNYGYTF
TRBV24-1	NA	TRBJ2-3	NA	TGTGCCACCAGTGACCCGACTAGGAGGCCAGATACGCAGTATTTT	CATSDPTRRPDTQYF
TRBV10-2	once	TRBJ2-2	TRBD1	TGCGCCAGCAGTGTTGAGGGACAGGGGGCGCCGTTAAACACCGGGGAGCTGTTTTTT	CASSVEGQGAPLNTGELFF
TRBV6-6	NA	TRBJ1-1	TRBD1	TGTGCCAGCAGTTATCGGGACAGGGGGTTTCCCGAAGCTTTCTTT	CASSYRDRGFPEAFF
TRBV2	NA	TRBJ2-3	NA	TGTGCCAGCAGAGGGGGTTTGACCACAGATACGCAGTATTTT	CASRGGLTTDTQYF
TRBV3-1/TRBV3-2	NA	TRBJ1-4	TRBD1	TGTGCCAGCAGCCAAGATAGGGGACAGGGCTATGAAAAACTGTTTTTT	CASSQDRGQGYEKLFF
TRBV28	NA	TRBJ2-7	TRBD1	TGTGCCAGCACCAGAGGAGGGACAGGGCGCCTCCGTTACGAGCAGTACTTC	CASTRGGTGRLRYEQYF
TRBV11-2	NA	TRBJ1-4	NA	TGTGCCAGCAGCCGTGGGGGGGCGGGAGAAAAACTGTTTTTT	CASSRGGAGEKLFF
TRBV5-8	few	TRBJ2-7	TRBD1	TGTGCCAGCAGCCCGGACAGGGGGCGAATCGAGGAGCAGTACTTC	CASSPDRGRIEEQYF
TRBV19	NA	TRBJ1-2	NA	TGTGCCAGTAGGGACAGAGCCACTAACTATGGCTACACCTTC	CASRDRATNYGYTF
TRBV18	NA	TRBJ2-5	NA	TGTGCCAGCTCAATACAGGGTCGGGGACAAGAGACCCAGTACTTC	CASSIQGRGQETQYF
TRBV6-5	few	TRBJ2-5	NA	TGTGCCAGCAGCGGACAGACGCAAGAGACCCAGTACTTC	CASSGQTQETQYF
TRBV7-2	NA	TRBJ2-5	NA	TGTGCCAGCAGCCTTATCAGTCAAGAGACCCAGTACTTC	CASSLISQETQYF
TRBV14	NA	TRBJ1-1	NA	TGTGCCAGCAGCCAAGCGGGAGCGGGGGCGACTTTCTTT	CASSQAGAGATFF
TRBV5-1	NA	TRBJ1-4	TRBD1	TGCGCCAGCAGCTTCTTACAGGGGGCGCAAAGTGAAAAACTGTTTTTT	CASSFLQGAQSEKLFF
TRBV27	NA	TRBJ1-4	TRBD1	TGTGCCAGCAGCGAACAGGGGAGGAATGAAAAACTGTTTTTT	CASSEQGRNEKLFF
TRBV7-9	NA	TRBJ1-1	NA	TGTGCCAGCAGCTACGATACTTCAAACACTGAAGCTTTCTTT	CASSYDTSNTEAFF
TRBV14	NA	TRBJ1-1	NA	TGTGCCAGCAGCCTCACGTCTACGGGGGTGATTTTCTTT	CASSLTSTGVIFF
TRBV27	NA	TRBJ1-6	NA	TGTGCCAGCAGTTTAGCCGGTTATAATTCACCCCTCCACTTT	CASSLAGYNSPLHF
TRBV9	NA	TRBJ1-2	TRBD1	TGTGCCAGCAGCTCTTGGGACAGGGAAAACTACACCTTC	CASSSWDRENYTF
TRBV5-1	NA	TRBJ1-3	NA	TGCGCCAGCACCGAAGGGACTGGAGGAAACACCATATATTTT	CASTEGTGGNTIYF
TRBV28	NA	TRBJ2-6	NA	TGTGCCAGCAGAAGCGATGGGGCCAACGTCCTGACTTTC	CASRSDGANVLTF
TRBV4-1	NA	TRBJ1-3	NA	TGCGCCAGCAGCCAAGACGGGGGGAGGGTGTCTGGAAACACCATATATTTT	CASSQDGGRVSGNTIYF
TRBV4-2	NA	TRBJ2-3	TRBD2	TGTGCCAGCAGTCTACCGGGACTAGGAGGAGATACGCAGTATTTT	CASSLPGLGGDTQYF
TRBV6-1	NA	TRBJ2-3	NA	TGTGCCAGCAGTGACACTAGTTTCCCCACAGATACGCAGTATTTT	CASSDTSFPTDTQYF
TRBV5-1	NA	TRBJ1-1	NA	TGCGCCAGCAGCTTAAGCCCCGGCACTGAAGCTTTCTTT	CASSLSPGTEAFF
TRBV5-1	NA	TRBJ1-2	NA	TGCGCCAGCAGCTTTAGTATGGCGGACTATGGCTACACCTTC	CASSFSMADYGYTF